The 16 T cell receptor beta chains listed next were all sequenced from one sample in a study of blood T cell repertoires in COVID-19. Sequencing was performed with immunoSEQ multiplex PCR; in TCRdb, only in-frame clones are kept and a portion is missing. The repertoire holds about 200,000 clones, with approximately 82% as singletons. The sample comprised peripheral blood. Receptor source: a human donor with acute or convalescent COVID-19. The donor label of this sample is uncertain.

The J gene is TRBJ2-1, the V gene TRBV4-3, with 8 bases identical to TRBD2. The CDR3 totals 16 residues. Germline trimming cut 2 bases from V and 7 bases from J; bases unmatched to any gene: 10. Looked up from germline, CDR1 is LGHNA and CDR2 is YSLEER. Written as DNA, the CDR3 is TGCGCCAGCAGCCAATACTGGAGCGGGAGTAGGAATGAGCAGTTCTTC. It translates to CASSQYWSGSRNEQFF.

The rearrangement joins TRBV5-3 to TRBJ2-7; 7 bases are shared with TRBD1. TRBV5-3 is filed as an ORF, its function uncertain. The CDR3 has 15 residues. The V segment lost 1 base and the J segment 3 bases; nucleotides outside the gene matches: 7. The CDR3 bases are TGTGCCAGAAGCTTGACGGACAGGAGAGTCTACGAGCAGTACTTC. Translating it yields CARSLTDRRVYEQYF.

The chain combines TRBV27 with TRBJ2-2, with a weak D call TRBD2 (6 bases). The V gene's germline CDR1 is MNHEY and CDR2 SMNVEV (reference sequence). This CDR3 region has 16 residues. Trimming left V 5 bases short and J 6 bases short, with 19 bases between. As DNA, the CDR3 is TGTGCCAGCAGTCTTACTCTAGCGAAGTACGCCGGGGAGCTGTTTTTT. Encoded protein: CASSLTLAKYAGELFF.

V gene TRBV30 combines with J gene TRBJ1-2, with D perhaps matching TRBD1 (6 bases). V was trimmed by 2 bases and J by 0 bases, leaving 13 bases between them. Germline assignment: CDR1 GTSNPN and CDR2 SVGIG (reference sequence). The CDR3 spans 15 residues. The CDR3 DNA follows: TGTGCCTGGAGTACAGGGCCCGTAGCTAACTATGGCTACACCTTC. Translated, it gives CAWSTGPVANYGYTF. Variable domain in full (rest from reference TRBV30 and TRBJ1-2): SQTIHQWPATLVQPVGSPLSLECTVEGTSNPNLYWYRQAAGRGLQLLFYSVGIGQISSEVPQNLSASRPQDRQFILSSKKLLLSDSGFYLCAWSTGPVANYGYTFGSGTRLTVV.

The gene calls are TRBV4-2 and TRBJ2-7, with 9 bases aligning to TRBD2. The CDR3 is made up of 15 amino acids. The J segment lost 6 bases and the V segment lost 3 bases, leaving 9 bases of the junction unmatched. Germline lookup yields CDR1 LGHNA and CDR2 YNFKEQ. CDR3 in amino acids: CASSHGGGGSGEQYF. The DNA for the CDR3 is TGTGCCAGCAGCCATGGCGGGGGGGGATCAGGCGAGCAGTACTTC.

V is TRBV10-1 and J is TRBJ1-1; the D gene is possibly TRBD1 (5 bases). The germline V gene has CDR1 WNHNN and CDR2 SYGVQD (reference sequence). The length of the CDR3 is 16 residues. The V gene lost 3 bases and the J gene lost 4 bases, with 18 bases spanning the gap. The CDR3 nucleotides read TGCGCCAGCAGTGATTCCCCAACAGGAGCTGTCACTGAAGCTTTCTTT. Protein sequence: CASSDSPTGAVTEAFF.

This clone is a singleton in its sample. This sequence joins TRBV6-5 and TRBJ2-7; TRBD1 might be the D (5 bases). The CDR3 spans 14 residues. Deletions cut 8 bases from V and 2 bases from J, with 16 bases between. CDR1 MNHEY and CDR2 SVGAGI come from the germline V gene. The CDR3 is CASVPGQGPYEQYF. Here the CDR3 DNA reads TGTGCCAGCGTACCAGGGCAGGGCCCCTACGAGCAGTACTTC.

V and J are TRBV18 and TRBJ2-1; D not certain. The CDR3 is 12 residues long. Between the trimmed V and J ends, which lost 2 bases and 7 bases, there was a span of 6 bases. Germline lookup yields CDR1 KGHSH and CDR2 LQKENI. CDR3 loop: CASSPSTNEQFF. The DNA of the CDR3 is TGTGCCAGCTCACCATCGACTAATGAGCAGTTCTTC. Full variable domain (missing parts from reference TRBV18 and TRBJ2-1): NAGVMQNPRHLVRRRGQEARLRCSPMKGHSHVYWYRQLPEEGLKFMVYLQKENIIDESGMPKERFSAEFPKEGPSILRIQQVVRGDSAAYFCASSPSTNEQFFGPGTRLTVL.

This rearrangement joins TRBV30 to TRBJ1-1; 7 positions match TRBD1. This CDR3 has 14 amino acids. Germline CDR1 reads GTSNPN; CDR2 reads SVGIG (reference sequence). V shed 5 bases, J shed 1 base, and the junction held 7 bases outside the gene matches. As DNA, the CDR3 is TGTGCCTGGGGGCTCCGGGACAGGAACACTGAAGCTTTCTTT. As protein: CAWGLRDRNTEAFF.

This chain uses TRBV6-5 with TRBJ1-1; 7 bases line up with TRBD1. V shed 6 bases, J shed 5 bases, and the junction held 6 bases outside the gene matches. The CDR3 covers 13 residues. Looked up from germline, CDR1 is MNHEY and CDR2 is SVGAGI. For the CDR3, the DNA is TGTGCCAGCAGGAGACAGGGAGAAACTGAAGCTTTCTTT. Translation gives CASRRQGETEAFF.

The CDR3 reads CASRNREGGTGELFF. The CDR3 coding sequence is TGTGCCAGTAGGAACAGAGAGGGCGGCACCGGGGAGCTGTTTTTT. The chain employs TRBV19 and TRBJ2-2; TRBD2 is a possible D gene (5 bases). V lost 6 bases, J lost 4 bases, and 15 bases lay in between. This CDR3 comprises 15 residues. Germline V gene lookup returns CDR1 LNHDA and CDR2 SQIVND (reference sequence).

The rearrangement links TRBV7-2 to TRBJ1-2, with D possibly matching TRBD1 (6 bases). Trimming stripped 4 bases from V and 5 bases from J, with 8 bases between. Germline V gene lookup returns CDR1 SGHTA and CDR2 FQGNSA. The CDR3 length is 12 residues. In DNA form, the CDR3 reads TGTGCCAGCAGCTCTACAGGGTATGGCTACACCTTC. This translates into CASSSTGYGYTF.

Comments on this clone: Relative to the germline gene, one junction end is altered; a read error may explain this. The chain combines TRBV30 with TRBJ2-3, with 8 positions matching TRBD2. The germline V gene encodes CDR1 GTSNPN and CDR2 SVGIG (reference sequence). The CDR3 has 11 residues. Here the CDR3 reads CAWSRLAGTGF. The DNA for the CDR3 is TGTGCCTGGAGTAGGCTAGCGGGCACGGGTTTT.

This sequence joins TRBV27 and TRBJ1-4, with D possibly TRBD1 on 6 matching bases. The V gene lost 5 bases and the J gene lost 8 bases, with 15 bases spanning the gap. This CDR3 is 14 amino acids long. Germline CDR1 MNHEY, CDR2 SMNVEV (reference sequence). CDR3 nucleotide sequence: TGTGCCAGCAGTCGGACAGAGTTTCGGGAAAAACTGTTTTTT. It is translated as CASSRTEFREKLFF.

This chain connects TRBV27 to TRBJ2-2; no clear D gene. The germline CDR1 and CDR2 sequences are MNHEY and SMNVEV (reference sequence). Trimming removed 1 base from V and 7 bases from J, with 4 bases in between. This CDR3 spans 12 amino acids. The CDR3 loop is CASSLFGGELFF. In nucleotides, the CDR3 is TGTGCCAGCAGTTTATTCGGCGGGGAGCTGTTTTTT.

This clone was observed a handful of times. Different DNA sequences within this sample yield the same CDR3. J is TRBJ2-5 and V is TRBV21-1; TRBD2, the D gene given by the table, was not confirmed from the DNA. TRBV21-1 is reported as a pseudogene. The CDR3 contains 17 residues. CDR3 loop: CASNPCPGGARLGTQYF. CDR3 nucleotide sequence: TGTGCCAGCAACCCCTGCCCGGGGGGGGCCCGTTTAGGAACCCAGTACTTC.